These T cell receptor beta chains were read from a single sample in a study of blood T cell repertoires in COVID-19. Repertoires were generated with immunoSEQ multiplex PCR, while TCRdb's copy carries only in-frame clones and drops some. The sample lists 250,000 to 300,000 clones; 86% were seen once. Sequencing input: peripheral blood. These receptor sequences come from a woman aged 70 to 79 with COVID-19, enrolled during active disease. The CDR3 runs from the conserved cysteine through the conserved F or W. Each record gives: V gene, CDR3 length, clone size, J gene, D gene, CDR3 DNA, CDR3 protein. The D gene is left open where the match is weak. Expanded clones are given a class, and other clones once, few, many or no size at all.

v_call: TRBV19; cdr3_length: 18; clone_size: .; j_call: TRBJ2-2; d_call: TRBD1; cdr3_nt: TGTGCCAGTAGTATAAGCCGGAGACAGGGGATGGACACCGGGGAGCTGTTTTTT; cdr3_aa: CASSISRRQGMDTGELFF
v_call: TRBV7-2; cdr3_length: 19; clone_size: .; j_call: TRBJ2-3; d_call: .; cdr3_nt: TGTGCCAGCAGCTTAGTTTCGGGGGTCGGGGCGTATAGCACAGATACGCAGTATTTT; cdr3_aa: CASSLVSGVGAYSTDTQYF
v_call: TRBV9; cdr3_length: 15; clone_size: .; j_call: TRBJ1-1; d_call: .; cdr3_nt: TGTGCCAGCACAAAGGATGACAGGTTTCACACTGAAGCTTTCTTT; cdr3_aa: CASTKDDRFHTEAFF
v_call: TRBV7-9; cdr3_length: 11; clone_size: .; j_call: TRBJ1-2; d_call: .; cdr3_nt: TGTGCCAGCAGTCCAGGGTATGGCTACACCTTC; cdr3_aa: CASSPGYGYTF
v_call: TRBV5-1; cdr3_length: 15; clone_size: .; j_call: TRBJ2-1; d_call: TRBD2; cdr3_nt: TGCGCCAGCAGCTTTGGGACTAGCGGGTACAATGAGCAGTTCTTC; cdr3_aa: CASSFGTSGYNEQFF
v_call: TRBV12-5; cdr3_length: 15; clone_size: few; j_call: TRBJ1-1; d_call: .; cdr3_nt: TGTGCTAGTGGTGGATCAGGGGAAGTGAACACTGAAGCTTTCTTT; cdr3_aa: CASGGSGEVNTEAFF
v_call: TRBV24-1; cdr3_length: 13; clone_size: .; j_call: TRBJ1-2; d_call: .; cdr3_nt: TGTGCCACCAGTGCCTCACGGGGGGAAGGCTACACCTTC; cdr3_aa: CATSASRGEGYTF
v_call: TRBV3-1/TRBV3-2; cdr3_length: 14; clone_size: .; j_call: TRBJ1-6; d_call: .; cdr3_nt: TGTGCCAGCAGCCAGGTCGAGGGTAATTCACCCCTCCACTTT; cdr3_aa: CASSQVEGNSPLHF
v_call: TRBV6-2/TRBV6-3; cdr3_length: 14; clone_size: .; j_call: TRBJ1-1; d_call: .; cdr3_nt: TGTGCCAGCAGTCGACAGAGCATGAACACTGAAGCTTTCTTT; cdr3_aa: CASSRQSMNTEAFF
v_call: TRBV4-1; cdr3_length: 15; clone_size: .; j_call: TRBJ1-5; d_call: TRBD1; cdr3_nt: TGCGCCAGCAGCCAAGCGGACAGGGGCAATCAGCCCCAGCATTTT; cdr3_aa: CASSQADRGNQPQHF
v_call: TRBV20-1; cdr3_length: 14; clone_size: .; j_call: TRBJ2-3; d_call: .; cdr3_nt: TGCAGTGCTAGTTTAGCGGAATCCACAGATACGCAGTATTTT; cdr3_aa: CSASLAESTDTQYF
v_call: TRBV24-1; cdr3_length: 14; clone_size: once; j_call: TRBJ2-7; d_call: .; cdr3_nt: TGTGCCACCAGTTCCGGCAGCGCTGCCTACGAGCAGTACTTC; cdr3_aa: CATSSGSAAYEQYF
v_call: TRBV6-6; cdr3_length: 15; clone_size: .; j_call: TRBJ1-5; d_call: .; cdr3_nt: TGTGCCAGCAGTTACATGGGACATAGCAATCAGCCCCAGCATTTT; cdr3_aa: CASSYMGHSNQPQHF
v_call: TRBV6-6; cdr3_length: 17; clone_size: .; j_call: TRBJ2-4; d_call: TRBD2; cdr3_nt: TGTGCCAGCAGTCCCCAACGGACTAGACAGCCCGAAAACATTCAGTACTTC; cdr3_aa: CASSPQRTRQPENIQYF
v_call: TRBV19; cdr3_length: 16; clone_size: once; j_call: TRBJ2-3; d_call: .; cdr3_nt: TGTGCCACGTCTCCTCGGGGAGTGGCCCCAAGAGATACGCAGTATTTT; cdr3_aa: CATSPRGVAPRDTQYF
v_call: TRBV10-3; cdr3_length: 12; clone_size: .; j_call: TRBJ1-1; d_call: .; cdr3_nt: TGTGCCACCGGGGGGGTGGGAACTGAAGCTTTCTTT; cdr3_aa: CATGGVGTEAFF
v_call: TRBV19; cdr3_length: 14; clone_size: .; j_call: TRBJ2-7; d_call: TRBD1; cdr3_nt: TGTGCCAGTACCCCCGGGACAGCTTTCTACGAGCAGTACTTC; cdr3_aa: CASTPGTAFYEQYF
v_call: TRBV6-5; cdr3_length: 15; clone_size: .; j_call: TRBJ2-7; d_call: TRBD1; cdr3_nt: TGTGCCAGCAGTTTCCGGGACAGGGGTAACGACGAGCAGTACTTC; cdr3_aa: CASSFRDRGNDEQYF
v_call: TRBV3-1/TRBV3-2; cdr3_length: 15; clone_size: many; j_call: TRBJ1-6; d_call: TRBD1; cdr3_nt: TGTGCCAGCAGCCAAGGGGACAGCTCTAATTCACCCCTCCACTTT; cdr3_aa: CASSQGDSSNSPLHF
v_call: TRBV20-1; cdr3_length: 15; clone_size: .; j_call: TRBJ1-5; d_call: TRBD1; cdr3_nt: TGCAGTGCTAGTCCTGGACAGGGGGCTCGTCAGCCCCAGCATTTT; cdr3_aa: CSASPGQGARQPQHF
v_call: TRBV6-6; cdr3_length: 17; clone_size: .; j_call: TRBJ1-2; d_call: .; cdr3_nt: TGTGCCAGCAGTCTCACTCCTTCAGGGGAAATTAACTATGGCTACACCTTC; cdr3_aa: CASSLTPSGEINYGYTF
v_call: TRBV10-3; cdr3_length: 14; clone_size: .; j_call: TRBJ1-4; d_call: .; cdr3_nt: TGTGCCATCAGTGAAGAGAGTTCTAATGAAAAACTGTTTTTT; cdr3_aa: CAISEESSNEKLFF
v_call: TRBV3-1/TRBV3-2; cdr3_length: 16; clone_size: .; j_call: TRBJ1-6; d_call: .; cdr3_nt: TGTGCCAGCAGCCACACCCCGGGACCAGGGGATTCACCCCTCCACTTT; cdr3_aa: CASSHTPGPGDSPLHF
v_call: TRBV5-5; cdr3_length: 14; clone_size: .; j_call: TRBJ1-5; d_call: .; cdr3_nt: TGTGCCAGCAGCTTGGAACAGGGCGGTCAGCCCCAGCATTTT; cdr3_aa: CASSLEQGGQPQHF
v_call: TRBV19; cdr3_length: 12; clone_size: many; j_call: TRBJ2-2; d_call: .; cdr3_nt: TGTGCCAGTACCCTAGGGGCCGGGGAGCTGTTTTTT; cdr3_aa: CASTLGAGELFF
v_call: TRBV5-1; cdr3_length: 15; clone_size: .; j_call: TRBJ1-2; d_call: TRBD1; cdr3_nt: TGCGCCAGCAGCATCGACAGGGGCCGAGTCTATGGCTACACCTTC; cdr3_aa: CASSIDRGRVYGYTF
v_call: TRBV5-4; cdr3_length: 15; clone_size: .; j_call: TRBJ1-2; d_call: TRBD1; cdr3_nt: TGTGCCAGCAGCTTCGTAACAGGGGAACGAGGTGGCTACACCTTC; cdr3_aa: CASSFVTGERGGYTF
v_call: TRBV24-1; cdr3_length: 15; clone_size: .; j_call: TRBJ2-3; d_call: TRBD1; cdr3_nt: TGTGCCACCAGCACCCGGGACAGAGACACAGATACGCAGTATTTT; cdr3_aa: CATSTRDRDTDTQYF
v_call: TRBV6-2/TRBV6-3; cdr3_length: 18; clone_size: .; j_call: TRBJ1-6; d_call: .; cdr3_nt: TGTGCCAGCGGCCTCCCGCGGCCCTTCAGCTCCTATAATTCACCCCTCCACTTT; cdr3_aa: CASGLPRPFSSYNSPLHF
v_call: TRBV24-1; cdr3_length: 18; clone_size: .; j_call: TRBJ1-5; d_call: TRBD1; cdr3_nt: TGTGCCACCAGTGATCCCCCGGACAGGGGAAATAGCAATCAGCCCCAGCATTTT; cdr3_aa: CATSDPPDRGNSNQPQHF
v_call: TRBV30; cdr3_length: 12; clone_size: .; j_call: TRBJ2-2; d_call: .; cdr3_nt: TGTGCCTGGGTAGGGGACACCGGGGAGCTGTTTTTT; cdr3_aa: CAWVGDTGELFF
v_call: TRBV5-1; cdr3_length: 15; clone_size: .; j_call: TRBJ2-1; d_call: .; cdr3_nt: TGCGCCAGCAGCTTACTAGGGGGAAAAGGGAATGAGCAGTTCTTC; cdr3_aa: CASSLLGGKGNEQFF
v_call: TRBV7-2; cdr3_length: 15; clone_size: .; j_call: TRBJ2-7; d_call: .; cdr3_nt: TGTGCCAGCAGCCAAGCGACTCAGAGCGGCTACGAGCAGTACTTC; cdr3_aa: CASSQATQSGYEQYF
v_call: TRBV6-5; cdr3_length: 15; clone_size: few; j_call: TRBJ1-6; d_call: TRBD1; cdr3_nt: TGTGCCAGCAGTCCCCGTACAGGGGTCCTCTCACCCCTCCACTTT; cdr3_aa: CASSPRTGVLSPLHF
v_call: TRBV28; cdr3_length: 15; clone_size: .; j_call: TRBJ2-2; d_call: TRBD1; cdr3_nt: TGTGCCAGCAGTTGGGGACAGGGGAGGACCGGGGAGCTGTTTTTT; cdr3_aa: CASSWGQGRTGELFF
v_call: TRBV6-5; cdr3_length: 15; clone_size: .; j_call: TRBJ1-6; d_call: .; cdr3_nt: TGTGCCAGCAGTTACGTTAGGGGCGTAGGATCACCCCTCCACTTT; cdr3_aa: CASSYVRGVGSPLHF
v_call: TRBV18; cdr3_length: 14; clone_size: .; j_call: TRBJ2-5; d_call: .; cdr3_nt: TGTGCCAGCTCACCGCAGGGGAGGGGAGAGACCCAGTACTTC; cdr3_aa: CASSPQGRGETQYF
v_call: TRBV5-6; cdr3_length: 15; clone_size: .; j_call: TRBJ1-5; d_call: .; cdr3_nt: TGTGCCAGCAGCCGATCGACAGGTTCGCAACAGCCCCAGCATTTT; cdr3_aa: CASSRSTGSQQPQHF
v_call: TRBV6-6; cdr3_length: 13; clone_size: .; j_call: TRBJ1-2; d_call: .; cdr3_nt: TGTGCCAGCAGTCCTATCCTTAACTATGGCTACACCTTC; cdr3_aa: CASSPILNYGYTF
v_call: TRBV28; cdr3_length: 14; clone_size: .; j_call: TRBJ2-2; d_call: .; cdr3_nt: TGTGCCAGCAGACGTTTTCTGGCCACCGGGGAGCTGTTTTTT; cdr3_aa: CASRRFLATGELFF
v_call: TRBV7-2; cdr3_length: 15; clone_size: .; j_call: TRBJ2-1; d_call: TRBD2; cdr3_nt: TGTGCCAGCAGCTCGGGACTAGCGGTTTACAATGAGCAGTTCTTC; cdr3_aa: CASSSGLAVYNEQFF
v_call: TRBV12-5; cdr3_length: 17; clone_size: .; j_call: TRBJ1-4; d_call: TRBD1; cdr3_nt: TGTGCTAGTGGTTTGGCCCGACAGGGAATCGGTAATGAAAAACTGTTTTTT; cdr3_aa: CASGLARQGIGNEKLFF
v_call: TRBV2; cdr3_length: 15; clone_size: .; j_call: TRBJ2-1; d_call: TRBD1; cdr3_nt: TGTGCCAGCAGCCTAGACAGGGGGCGGTACAATGAGCAGTTCTTC; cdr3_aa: CASSLDRGRYNEQFF
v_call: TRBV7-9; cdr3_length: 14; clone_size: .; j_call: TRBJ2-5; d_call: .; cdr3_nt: TGTGCCAGCAGCTTAGGGACAGCCCAAGAGACCCAGTACTTC; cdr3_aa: CASSLGTAQETQYF
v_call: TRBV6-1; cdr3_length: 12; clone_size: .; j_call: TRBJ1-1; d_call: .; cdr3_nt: TGTGCCAGCAGTTCCGGGAACACTGAAGCTTTCTTT; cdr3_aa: CASSSGNTEAFF
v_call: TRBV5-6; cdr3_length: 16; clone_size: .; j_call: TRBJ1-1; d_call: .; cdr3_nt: TGTGCCAGCAGCTCGAGGGTTGACCGCATGAACACTGAAGCTTTCTTT; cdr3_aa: CASSSRVDRMNTEAFF
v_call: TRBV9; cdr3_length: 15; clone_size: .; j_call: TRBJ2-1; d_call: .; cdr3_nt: TGTGCCAGCAGCGCGAGCCGGGACTCCGACAATGAGCAGTTCTTC; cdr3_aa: CASSASRDSDNEQFF
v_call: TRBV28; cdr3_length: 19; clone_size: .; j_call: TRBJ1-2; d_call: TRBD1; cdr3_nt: TGTGCCAGCAGTTTATTTATCTCGGGGACAGGGGGTTTAAACTATGGCTACACCTTC; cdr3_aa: CASSLFISGTGGLNYGYTF
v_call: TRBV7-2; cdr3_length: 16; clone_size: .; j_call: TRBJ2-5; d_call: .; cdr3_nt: TGTGCCAGCAGCTTAGGTTCAGCGGCCATCCAAGAGACCCAGTACTTC; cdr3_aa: CASSLGSAAIQETQYF
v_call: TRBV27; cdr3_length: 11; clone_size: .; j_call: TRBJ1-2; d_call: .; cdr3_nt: TGTGCCAGCAGGGCCAGCTATGGCTACACCTTC; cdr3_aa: CASRASYGYTF
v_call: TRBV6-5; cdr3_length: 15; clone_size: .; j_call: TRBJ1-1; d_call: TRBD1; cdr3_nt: TGTGCCAGCAGATACCGGGACAGGGGGAGGATTGAAGCTTTCTTT; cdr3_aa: CASRYRDRGRIEAFF
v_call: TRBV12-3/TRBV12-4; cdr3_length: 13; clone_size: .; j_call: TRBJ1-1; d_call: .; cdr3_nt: TGTGCCAGCACCCTTAGGGGAAACACTGAAGCTTTCTTT; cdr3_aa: CASTLRGNTEAFF
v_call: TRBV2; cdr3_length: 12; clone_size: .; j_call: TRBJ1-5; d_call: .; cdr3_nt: TGTGCCAGCCGGGAGGGGTCGAGGCCCCAGCATTTT; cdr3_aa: CASREGSRPQHF
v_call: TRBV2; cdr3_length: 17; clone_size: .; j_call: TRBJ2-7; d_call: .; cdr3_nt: TGTGCCAGCCAAAATACGGTCGAGGTCGAAGCTCCTTATGCGCAGTACTTC; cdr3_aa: CASQNTVEVEAPYAQYF
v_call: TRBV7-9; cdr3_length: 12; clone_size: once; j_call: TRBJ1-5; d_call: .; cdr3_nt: TGTGCCAGCAGCTTAGGAGTTCAGCCCCAGCATTTT; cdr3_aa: CASSLGVQPQHF
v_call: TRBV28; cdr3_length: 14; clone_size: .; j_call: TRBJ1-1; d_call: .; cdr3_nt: TGTGCCAGCAGTTTAGGGGGAGGGAACACTGAAGCTTTCTTT; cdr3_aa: CASSLGGGNTEAFF
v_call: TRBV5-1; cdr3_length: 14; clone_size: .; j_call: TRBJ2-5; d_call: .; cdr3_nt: TGCGCCAGCAGCGGAGGGCACCGACAAGAGACCCAGTACTTC; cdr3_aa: CASSGGHRQETQYF
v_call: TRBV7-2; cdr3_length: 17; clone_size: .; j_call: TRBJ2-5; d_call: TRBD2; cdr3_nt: TGTGCCAGCAGCTTAAGGGACCGGGGGGACTTCCAAGAGACCCAGTACTTC; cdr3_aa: CASSLRDRGDFQETQYF
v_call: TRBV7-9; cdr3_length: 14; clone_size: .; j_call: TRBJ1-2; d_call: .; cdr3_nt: TGTGCCAGCAGCTTAGCGGGAAGGGACTCAGGCTACACCTTC; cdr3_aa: CASSLAGRDSGYTF